Following are 13 T cell receptor beta chains from one sample sequenced in a study of chemoradiotherapy in HPV16-positive cancers (dated by TCRdb to between 2022 and 2023). Receptor libraries were prepared by the immunoSEQ multiplex PCR assay. TCRdb provides this immuneACCESS table in a form limited to in-frame rearrangements. Some clones are lacking; in checked studies, under half of them reflect an unresolved V gene, and why the rest are absent is not known. This sample gives 4,500 to 5,000 clones in total; 87% of them show up just once. The leading ten clones occupy roughly 8.1% of the sample. Here the sequenced sample was tumor tissue, taken from a patient who underwent chemoradiotherapy. Every receptor here comes from a human donor with HPV-associated anogenital cancer.

This sequence joins TRBV13 and TRBJ1-2, with no clear D. The V end lost 0 bases, the J end lost 3 bases, and 8 bases lay between the germline ends. The CDR3 extends over 14 amino acids. Germline CDR1 PRHDT, CDR2 FYEKMQ (reference sequence). CDR3 in amino acids: CASSLGGSDYGYTF. The DNA for the CDR3 is TGTGCCAGCAGCTTAGGCGGGAGTGACTATGGCTACACCTTC.

This clone was seen a few times. The gene calls are TRBV5-1 and TRBJ2-3, with 8 positions matching TRBD2. With V trimmed by 3 bases and J by 4 bases, 7 bases remained unmatched. The CDR3 contains 15 residues. The germline V gene encodes CDR1 SGHRS and CDR2 YFSETQ. The chain's CDR3 is CASSSRGGGADTQYF. The CDR3 bases are TGCGCCAGCAGCTCACGGGGGGGCGGGGCAGATACGCAGTATTTT.

CDR3: CASRRVWQYNTEAFF. The DNA for the CDR3 is TGTGCCAGTAGGAGAGTCTGGCAGTACAACACTGAAGCTTTCTTT. V is TRBV19 and J is TRBJ1-1; the D is unclear. Germline CDR1 reads LNHDA; CDR2 reads SQIVND (reference sequence). Trimming stripped 6 bases from V and 2 bases from J, with 16 bases between. This CDR3 contains 15 residues. The entire variable domain, with the rest obtained from reference TRBV19 and TRBJ1-1, is as follows: DGGITQSPKYLFRKEGQNVTLSCEQNLNHDAMYWYRQDPGQGLRLIYYSQIVNDFQKGDIAEGYSVSREKKESFPLTVTSAQKNPTAFYLCASRRVWQYNTEAFFGQGTRLTVV.

The chain uses TRBV4-3 and TRBJ1-1; D is unresolved. The CDR3 extends over 13 amino acids. V was trimmed by 0 bases and J by 6 bases, leaving 8 bases between them. In germline, CDR1 is LGHNA, CDR2 YSLEER. The CDR3 nucleotides are TGCGCCAGCAGCCAAGATGCAGTTTCTGAAGCTTTCTTT. It is translated as CASSQDAVSEAFF.

Here the CDR3 DNA reads TGCAGCCATACTAGCGGGAGTAACGCCGGGGAGCTGTTTTTT. Its protein is CSHTSGSNAGELFF. The chain uses TRBV29-1 and TRBJ2-2, with 11 bases fitting TRBD2. This CDR3 has 14 residues. The V and J ends lost 8 bases and 6 bases, in that order; junction bases with no gene match: 8. Germline values: CDR1 SQVTM, CDR2 ANQGSEA.

This chain links TRBV4-3 with TRBJ2-7; TRBD2 is a possible D gene (6 bases). The CDR3 loop spans 13 amino acids. Germline CDR1 LGHNA, CDR2 YSLEER. V lost 4 bases and J lost 2, with 9 bases in between. The chain's CDR3 is CASSPGGAYEQYF. CDR3 coding DNA: TGCGCCAGCAGCCCCGGCGGGGCCTACGAGCAGTACTTC.

The genes are TRBV2 and TRBJ1-1; the D gene is possibly TRBD1 (5 bases). Germline values: CDR1 SNHLY, CDR2 FYNNEI. There are 13 residues in the CDR3. Trimming shortened V by 7 bases and J by 2 bases, and 11 bases separated the two germline ends. CDR3 nucleotide sequence: TGTGCCAGCATGAGACAGACAAACACTGAAGCTTTCTTT. It translates to CASMRQTNTEAFF.

This chain uses TRBV19 with TRBJ2-6; D is undetermined. The CDR3 has 15 amino acids. Germline V gene sequence: CDR1 LNHDA, CDR2 SQIVND (reference sequence). The V and J ends lost 6 bases and 0 bases respectively, with 9 bases between them. The CDR3 spells CASSSESSGANVLTF. The DNA of the CDR3 is TGTGCCAGTAGCTCGGAGAGCTCTGGGGCCAACGTCCTGACTTTC. Together with reference TRBV19 and TRBJ2-6, the CDR3 gives the full variable domain: DGGITQSPKYLFRKEGQNVTLSCEQNLNHDAMYWYRQDPGQGLRLIYYSQIVNDFQKGDIAEGYSVSREKKESFPLTVTSAQKNPTAFYLCASSSESSGANVLTFGAGSRLTVL.

The genes are TRBV10-2 and TRBJ1-1; a weak D match, TRBD1 (6 bases). Trimming shortened V by 6 bases and J by 3 bases, and 14 bases separated the two germline ends. This CDR3 contains 14 residues. Germline V CDR1 and CDR2: WSHSY, SAAADI. The CDR3 nucleotides are TGCGCCAGCAGAGATAGGGGGGGGTACACTGAAGCTTTCTTT. This gives the protein CASRDRGGYTEAFF.

The chain joins TRBV19 to TRBJ1-1; D call uncertain. V was cut by 9 bases and J by 2 bases, with 22 bases left in between. Germline lookup yields CDR1 LNHDA and CDR2 SQIVND (reference sequence). CDR3 length: 16 residues. CDR3 protein: CASDPRHGQTNTEAFF. CDR3 in DNA: TGTGCCAGCGACCCTCGGCATGGTCAGACAAACACTGAAGCTTTCTTT.

V usage is TRBV29-1 and J usage is TRBJ2-3, with 9 bases lining up with TRBD2. V lost 3 bases and J lost 2; bases outside the gene matches: 9. The CDR3 totals 16 residues. The germline CDR1 and CDR2 sequences are SQVTM and ANQGSEA. This CDR3 reads CSVDGLAGLHTDTQYF. CDR3 DNA: TGCAGCGTTGACGGCCTAGCGGGATTACACACAGATACGCAGTATTTT.

The table lists this clone with a few counts. The V call is TRBV9, the J call TRBJ2-1; TRBD2 matches 8 bases. This CDR3 region has 18 residues. The V gene's germline CDR1 is SGDLS and CDR2 YYNGEE. The trim removed 0 bases at V and 3 bases at J, leaving 11 bases unmatched. DNA for the CDR3: TGTGCCAGCAGCGTAGTCGGGGGGGGGACCTCCCTCTACAATGAGCAGTTCTTC. It yields the protein CASSVVGGGTSLYNEQFF.

Comment on this clone: At one boundary the junction diverges from the germline segment, which might be a read error. The chain combines TRBV7-3 with TRBJ2-1, with TRBD1 identical over 7 bases. CDR3 length: 13 residues. The germline V gene has CDR1 SGHTA and CDR2 FQGTGA. The CDR3 bases are TGTGCCAGCAGCCCCGTCGGCACAGGGGAGCGGTTCTTC. Translated, it gives CASSPVGTGERFF.